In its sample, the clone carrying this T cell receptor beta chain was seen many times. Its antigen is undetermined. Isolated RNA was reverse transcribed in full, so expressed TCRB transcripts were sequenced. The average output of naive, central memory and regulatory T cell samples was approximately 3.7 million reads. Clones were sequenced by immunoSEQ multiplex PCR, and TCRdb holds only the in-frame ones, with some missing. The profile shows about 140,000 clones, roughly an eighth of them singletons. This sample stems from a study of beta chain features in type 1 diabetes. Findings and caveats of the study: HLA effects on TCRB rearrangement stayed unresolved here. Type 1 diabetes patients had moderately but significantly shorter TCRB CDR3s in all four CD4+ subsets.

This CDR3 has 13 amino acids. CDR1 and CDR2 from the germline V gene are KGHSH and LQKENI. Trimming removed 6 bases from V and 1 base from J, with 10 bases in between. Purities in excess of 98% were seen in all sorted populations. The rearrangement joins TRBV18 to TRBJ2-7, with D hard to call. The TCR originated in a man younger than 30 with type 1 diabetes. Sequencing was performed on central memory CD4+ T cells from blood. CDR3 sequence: CASSLLESYEQYF. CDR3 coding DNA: TGTGCCAGCTCCCTCCTCGAGTCCTACGAGCAGTACTTC.